This T cell receptor beta chain is from a study of T cells in Graves' hyperthyroidism and ophthalmopathy. Patients were excluded because of uncontrolled infection, other autoimmune disease, pregnancy or lactation. The PBMCs were sourced from fresh peripheral blood (about 9.7 ml). This CDR3 has 15 amino acids. Trimming pared 3 bases from V and 0 bases from J, leaving 9 bases between. Germline V lookup: CDR1 MNHEY, CDR2 SMNVEV (reference sequence). Findings and caveats of the study: By a 13 V-J model, ophthalmopathy was set apart from stable hyperthyroidism.

The investigators amplified TCR beta CDR3 regions from RNA transcripts. RT-PCR in the first round (using the HTBI primer set) targeted the TCR CDR3. TCRdb ran MiXCR on the multiplex PCR reads and lists one entry per CDR3 protein. The sample contains around 300,000 distinct CDR3 sequences, roughly 19% of which appear only once. There are a few counts of this clonotype. Antigen unknown. The material sequenced was blood. This sequence was found in a man aged 50 to 60 with Graves' ophthalmopathy. The chain has TRBV27 and TRBJ1-5; D is undetermined. The CDR3 DNA is TGTGCCAGCAGTTTTGACGGTGATAGCAATCAGCCCCAGCATTTT. This sequence encodes CASSFDGDSNQPQHF.